The entry that follows covers one T cell receptor beta chain sequence. These data originate in a study of blood T cell repertoires in COVID-19. Study background: Whether acute or convalescent, the COVID-19 samples came from the United States, Italy and Spain.

The CDR3 has 13 amino acids. Trimming took 10 bases from V and 0 from J, leaving 12 bases between them. Germline CDR1 reads MNHNY; CDR2 reads SVGAGI (reference sequence). The age range of participants was about 18 to 95 years, with residence in under 25 US areas. Participants were placed into cohorts based on the clinical history they reported. The assay was immunoSEQ multiplex PCR, and TCRdb's table has in-frame clones only and misses some. The sample lists 250,000 or so clones; just under 90% were seen once. The clonotype comes from a woman in her 30s with acute COVID-19. Sequenced: PBMCs or T cells enriched from blood (not recorded which). The V and J genes are TRBV6-6 and TRBJ1-1; possible D gene TRBD1, 5 bases. CDR3 sequence (DNA): TGTGCCACTTCAGGGTCGATGAACACTGAAGCTTTCTTT. This sequence encodes CATSGSMNTEAFF.